One and the same sample provided the 22 T cell receptor beta chains below, sequenced in a study of regulatory T cells in long-lasting Graves disease. The time point is: newly diagnosed GD, antithyroid drugs for less than 3 months. The TCR library was made from RNA extracted from PBMCs. In building TCR beta libraries, iRepertoire HTBI primers were used together with Arm-PCR of CDR3 regions. TCRdb independently ran MiXCR on the multiplex PCR reads; one entry per CDR3 protein. The sample shows around 250,000 distinct CDR3 sequences, around 18% of them seen only once. Sample: peripheral blood mononuclear cells (PBMCs), taken at new diagnosis, from a patient treated with antithyroid drugs. These receptors came from a female donor with Graves disease.

The V gene is TRBV20-1, the J gene TRBJ2-5; 9 nucleotides agree with TRBD2. With 0 bases clipped from V and 5 bases from J, the junction kept 10 bases outside the gene matches. The CDR3 contains 16 residues. Germline CDR1 DFQATT, CDR2 SNEGSKA (reference sequence). CDR3 in amino acids: CSARDVVAGGEETQYF. Here the CDR3 DNA reads TGCAGTGCTAGAGATGTCGTCGCGGGAGGGGAGGAGACCCAGTACTTC.

This clonotype was seen ten or more times. This chain joins TRBV18 and TRBJ1-4; D is ambiguous. There are 13 residues in the CDR3. The germline V gene encodes CDR1 KGHSH and CDR2 LQKENI. Trimming removed 4 bases from V and 8 bases from J, with 11 bases in between. DNA for the CDR3: TGTGCCAGCTCACTATCCATCGGGGAAAAACTGTTTTTT. Its protein product is CASSLSIGEKLFF. Full variable domain (remainder filled in from reference TRBV18 and TRBJ1-4): NAGVMQNPRHLVRRRGQEARLRCSPMKGHSHVYWYRQLPEEGLKFMVYLQKENIIDESGMPKERFSAEFPKEGPSILRIQQVVRGDSAAYFCASSLSIGEKLFFGSGTQLSVL.

The CDR3 loop is CSARDARSNQPQHF. The DNA for the CDR3 is TGCAGTGCTAGAGATGCCAGGAGCAATCAGCCCCAGCATTTT. The chain employs TRBV20-1 and TRBJ1-5, with D unclear. CDR3 length equals 14 residues. V lost 0 bases and J 1 base, leaving 7 bases between the germline ends. Germline V gene lookup returns CDR1 DFQATT and CDR2 SNEGSKA (reference sequence).

About this clonotype: A much larger clone lies a single base off, so this may be a read error. The rearrangement joins TRBV5-1 to TRBJ1-2; 7 bases fit TRBD1. Per the germline V gene, CDR1 is SGHRS and CDR2 is YFSETQ. The CDR3 totals 14 residues. The CDR3 bases are TGCGCCAGCAGCACGACCACAGGGGTGGGTGGCTGCACCTTC. Amino acid sequence: CASSTTTGVGGCTF.

The V gene is TRBV28, the J gene TRBJ1-4; D remains ambiguous. V was cut by 1 base and J by 0 bases, with 6 bases left in between. The CDR3 totals 15 residues. Germline V gives CDR1 MDHEN, CDR2 SYDVKM. Here the CDR3 reads CASSLYSATNEKLFF. DNA for the CDR3: TGTGCCAGCAGTTTATATAGTGCAACTAATGAAAAACTGTTTTTT.

This clonotype was detected many times. This CDR3 is CASSGGQATDTQYF. Written as DNA, the CDR3 is TGTGCCAGCAGTGGAGGACAGGCCACAGATACGCAGTATTTT. The chain carries TRBV28 and TRBJ2-3, with 7 positions matching TRBD1. There are 14 residues in the CDR3. The ends lost 5 bases at V and 2 bases at J; junction bases unmatched: 4. Germline lookup yields CDR1 MDHEN and CDR2 SYDVKM. The variable domain in full, with the rest retrieved from reference TRBV28 and TRBJ2-3, is DVKVTQSSRYLVKRTGEKVFLECVQDMDHENMFWYRQDPGLGLRLIYFSYDVKMKEKGDIPEGYSVSREKKERFSLILESASTNQTSMYLCASSGGQATDTQYFGPGTRLTVL.

This clonotype has a handful of counts. The chain employs TRBV24-1 and TRBJ2-2; D not resolved. CDR1 is KGHDR, CDR2 SFDVKD, per germline. The CDR3 contains 20 residues. Trimming took 0 bases from V and 0 from J, leaving 19 bases between them. CDR3 sequence: CATSDLHSASLFANTGELFF. DNA of the CDR3: TGTGCCACCAGTGATTTGCACAGTGCCTCATTGTTCGCGAACACCGGGGAGCTGTTTTTT.

The DNA of the CDR3 is TGTGCCAGCAGCGGGGGACAGGGGGCGCGGGAAAAACTGTTTTTT. This translates into CASSGGQGAREKLFF. The J gene is TRBJ1-4, the V gene TRBV2; 12 bases match TRBD1. The length of the CDR3 is 15 residues. Looked up from germline, CDR1 is SNHLY and CDR2 is FYNNEI. V lost 6 bases, J lost 8 bases, and 7 bases stayed unmatched.

This clonotype was seen a few times. This clone may be a read error of a much larger clone one base away. The rearrangement uses TRBV18 and TRBJ2-3; a possible D gene is TRBD2 (8 bases). The CDR3 is 17 residues long. The germline V and J ends were trimmed by 8 bases and 4 bases, with 25 bases remaining between them. Germline CDR1 KGHSH, CDR2 LQKENI. CDR3 sequence reads: CASQQTGPQAGADTQYF. The CDR3 DNA follows: TGTGCCAGCCAACAGACAGGGCCCCAAGCGGGGGCAGATACGCAGTATTTT.

This clonotype was observed many times. The V call is TRBV4-2, the J call TRBJ1-6, with 7 bases aligning to TRBD1. This CDR3 spans 14 amino acids. Germline lookup yields CDR1 LGHNA and CDR2 YNFKEQ. Germline trimming cut 3 bases from V and 9 bases from J; bases unmatched to any gene: 5. CDR3 DNA: TGTGCCAGCAGCCAGAGGGACAGCGGTTCACCCCTCCACTTT. Amino acids: CASSQRDSGSPLHF.

This clonotype has only a few counts. The chain combines TRBV5-1 with TRBJ1-3; D ambiguous. The germline V gene encodes CDR1 SGHRS and CDR2 YFSETQ. This CDR3 comprises 16 residues. Between the trimmed V and J ends, which lost 5 bases and 1 base, there was a span of 16 bases. The CDR3 sequence: CASRPGSQQSGNTIYF. CDR3 sequence (DNA): TGCGCCAGCAGGCCCGGGTCCCAGCAGTCTGGAAACACCATATATTTT.

In regard to this clonotype: A far larger clone is one nucleotide away, so this likely arose from a read error. The rearrangement joins TRBV3-1 to TRBJ2-7; D remains unclear. The CDR3 has 11 amino acids. The germline V gene encodes CDR1 LGHDT and CDR2 YNNKEL (reference sequence). Trimming cost V 3 bases and J 4 bases, with 4 bases left between them. CDR3 sequence (DNA): TGTGCCAGCAGCCACAGGTACGAGCAGTACTTC. It translates to CASSHRYEQYF.

This clonotype came up many times. The chain couples TRBV19 to TRBJ2-1; D is ambiguous. This CDR3 has 16 residues. V shed 3 bases and J shed 1 base, with 13 bases lying between them. The germline gives CDR1 LNHDA, CDR2 SQIVND (reference sequence). The DNA for the CDR3 is TGTGCCAGTAGTATTTACGGCCGGTCTTCCTACAATGAGCAGTTCTTC. Protein sequence: CASSIYGRSSYNEQFF.

About this clonotype: This clone may be a read error of a much larger clone one base away. The chain couples TRBV11-2 to TRBJ2-1; 12 bases match TRBD2. The CDR3 spans 14 residues. Trimming cost V 5 bases and J 14 bases; bases outside gene matches: 10. Germline CDR1 reads SGHAT; CDR2 reads FQNNGV. This chain's CDR3 is CASSPSQTSGRKFF. The CDR3 nucleotides are TGTGCCAGCAGCCCGTCCCAGACTAGCGGGAGAAAGTTCTTC.

This rearrangement joins TRBV14 to TRBJ1-4; the D is unclear. The V end was cut by 0 bases, the J end by 10 bases, with 9 bases between. Germline CDR1 is SGHDN and CDR2 is FVKESK. CDR3 length: 13 residues. In DNA form, the CDR3 reads TGTGCCAGCAGCCAAGAAGGAGGGAGAAAACTGTTTTTT. Its protein is CASSQEGGRKLFF.

This clonotype was counted at least ten times. The chain is built from TRBV11-2 and TRBJ1-4; D gene uncertain. Trimming shortened V by 2 bases and J by 2 bases, and 9 bases separated the two germline ends. Germline V gene data show CDR1 as SGHAT and CDR2 as FQNNGV. The length of the CDR3 is 15 residues. As DNA, the CDR3 is TGTGCCAGCAGCTTATCCGGAGTCACTAATGAAAAACTGTTTTTT. It encodes CASSLSGVTNEKLFF. Using reference TRBV11-2 and TRBJ1-4 for the parts outside the CDR3, the full variable domain is EAGVAQSPRYKIIEKRQSVAFWCNPISGHATLYWYQQILGQGPKLLIQFQNNGVVDDSQLPKDRFSAERLKGVDSTLKIQPAKLEDSAVYLCASSLSGVTNEKLFFGSGTQLSVL.

This clonotype was observed many times. DNA for the CDR3: TGTGCCAGCAGCCCCACGGGAGGGTGGTACTATGGCTACACCTTC. It translates to CASSPTGGWYYGYTF. The chain is built from TRBV7-3 and TRBJ1-2; D ambiguous. The CDR3 has 15 amino acids. Trimming shortened V by 5 bases and J by 3 bases, and 16 bases separated the two germline ends. The germline gives CDR1 SGHTA, CDR2 FQGTGA.

This clonotype was recorded a few times. A much larger clone differs by one base, so this may be a read error. V usage is TRBV7-9 and J usage is TRBJ2-1; D might be TRBD2 (6 bases). V dropped 4 bases and J dropped 5 bases, with 15 bases sitting between them. There are 15 residues in the CDR3. Germline V gene sequence: CDR1 SEHNR, CDR2 FQNEAQ (reference sequence). The CDR3 coding sequence is TGTGCCAGCAGCTCATGGGCTAGCGCGAACAATGAGCAGTTCTTC. This sequence encodes CASSSWASANNEQFF.

This clonotype was recorded many times. The gene calls are TRBV11-2 and TRBJ2-5; D gene ambiguous. The V end lost 4 bases, the J end lost 1 base, and 10 bases lay between the germline ends. The V gene's germline CDR1 is SGHAT and CDR2 FQNNGV. The CDR3 totals 14 residues. The chain's CDR3 is CASSSTGFQETQYF. The CDR3 region has the DNA TGTGCCAGCAGCTCGACGGGCTTCCAAGAGACCCAGTACTTC.

This clonotype was seen repeatedly, ten times or more. Mismatch with germline at one junction end may stem from a read error. The chain combines TRBV27 with TRBJ2-2; 8 bases are shared with TRBD1. The CDR3 covers 15 residues. The germline V gene has CDR1 MNHEY and CDR2 SMNVEV (reference sequence). CDR3 in DNA: TGTGCCAGCACTTTATCAGGGGGCTACACCGGGGAGCTGTTTTTT. Its protein is CASTLSGGYTGELFF.

At least ten counts were recorded for this clonotype. The rearrangement links TRBV6-2 or TRBV6-3 to TRBJ2-1; D might be TRBD1 or TRBD2, each matching 5 bases. The germline CDR1 and CDR2 sequences are MNHEY and SVGEGT. The CDR3 length is 15 residues. The germline V and J ends were trimmed by 5 bases and 10 bases, with 21 bases remaining between them. The CDR3 sequence is CASSTPRDVRWEQFF. CDR3 DNA sequence: TGTGCCAGCAGTACCCCCAGGGACGTTAGATGGGAGCAGTTCTTC.

Many counts were recorded for this clonotype. The chain combines TRBV28 with TRBJ1-1; no firm D call. CDR3 length: 15 amino acids. Trimming left V 2 bases short and J 5 bases short, with 15 bases between. Germline assignment: CDR1 MDHEN and CDR2 SYDVKM. The chain's CDR3 is CASSLPVGIGTEAFF. Written as DNA, the CDR3 is TGTGCCAGCAGTTTACCAGTGGGGATCGGAACTGAAGCTTTCTTT.